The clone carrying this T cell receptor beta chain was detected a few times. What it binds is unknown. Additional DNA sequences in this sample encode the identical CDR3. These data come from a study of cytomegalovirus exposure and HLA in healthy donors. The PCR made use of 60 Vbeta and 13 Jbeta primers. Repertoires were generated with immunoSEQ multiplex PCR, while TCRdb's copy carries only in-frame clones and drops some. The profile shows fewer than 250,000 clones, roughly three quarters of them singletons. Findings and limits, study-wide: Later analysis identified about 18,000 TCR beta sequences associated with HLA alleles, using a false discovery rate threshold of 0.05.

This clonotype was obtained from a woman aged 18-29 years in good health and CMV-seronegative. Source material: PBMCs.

CDR3: CASSSGTVNQPQHF. In DNA form, the CDR3 reads TGTGCCAGCAGTTCCGGGACAGTGAATCAGCCCCAGCATTTT. The chain links TRBV7-8 to TRBJ1-5; 7 bases match TRBD1. This CDR3 region has 14 residues. Germline V gives CDR1 SGHVS, CDR2 FQNEAQ. V dropped 6 bases and J dropped 4; count of bases not matched to a gene: 6. Combining the CDR3 with reference TRBV7-8 and TRBJ1-5 gives the whole variable domain GAGVSQSPRYKVAKRGQDVALRCDPISGHVSLFWYQQALGQGPEFLTYFQNEAQLDKSGLPSDRFFAERPEGSVSTLKIQRTQQEDSAVYLCASSSGTVNQPQHFGDGTRLSIL.